This TCR beta chain was documented in a study of cytomegalovirus exposure and HLA in healthy donors. On the study more broadly: Per a later analysis, the roughly 670 first-cohort and more than 100 validation repertoires shared one platform.

Clones were sequenced by immunoSEQ multiplex PCR, and TCRdb holds only the in-frame ones, with some missing. The data show more than 55,000 clones, with 89% seen just once and over 12% held by the top ten. This CDR3 spans 14 amino acids. V trimming: 5 bases; J trimming: 5 bases; junction bases outside the gene matches: 9. The germline V gene has CDR1 SGHDT and CDR2 YYEEEE. V gene TRBV5-6 combines with J gene TRBJ1-2; TRBD1 matches at 7 bases. This sequence originates from a young woman in good health and CMV-seronegative. The specimen sequenced was PBMCs. The CDR3 nucleotides are TGTGCCAGCAGACCCATAGGGGGCGAGTATGGCTACACCTTC. It specifies CASRPIGGEYGYTF. Looking up the rest from reference TRBV5-6 and TRBJ1-2 gives the full variable domain: DAGVTQSPTHLIKTRGQQVTLRCSPKSGHDTVSWYQQALGQGPQFIFQYYEEEERQRGNFPDRFSGHQFPNYSSELNVNALLLGDSALYLCASRPIGGEYGYTFGSGTRLTVV.